Below are 8 T cell receptor beta chains sequenced from a single sample in a study of tumor-infiltrating lymphocytes in primary liver carcinoma. Between about 20 and 30 mg of unsorted bulk tissue served as the source from which RNA and DNA were co-extracted. A constant-region primer served to make TCR beta cDNA from 500 to 550 ng total RNA. Three-round nested multiplex PCR performed with slightly modified ARM-PCR produced the TCR beta libraries. TRBV1-TRBV30 forward primers paired with a C-beta reverse primer drove the first two PCR rounds, about 9 cycles each. TCRdb called the multiplex PCR reads again in MiXCR, with one record for every CDR3 protein. The repertoire has tens of thousands of distinct CDR3 sequences, approximately 79% of them found once; the top ten carry approximately 41%. Sequenced material: liver tumor tissue from sampling region 4. Specified subset: tumor region T4, right-lateral pole. The receptor source for this set is a woman in her thirties with primary liver carcinoma and hepatitis B virus infection.

About this clonotype itself: One junction end disagrees with the germline gene, perhaps due to a read error. This chain links TRBV4-3 with TRBJ2-7; no reliable D call. This CDR3 has 14 residues. Germline CDR1 LGHNA, CDR2 YSLEER. This CDR3 reads CVSSNTPLSNEQYF. The CDR3 nucleotides are TGCGTCAGCAGCAATACTCCCCTCTCCAACGAGCAGTACTTC.

With regard to this clonotype: A much larger clone differs from this one at a single base, so this may be a read error. V is TRBV11-1 and J is TRBJ2-5; the D is unclear. Germline assignment: CDR1 SGHAT and CDR2 FQDESV (reference sequence). The CDR3 contains 14 residues. V was cut by 0 bases and J by 3 bases, with 8 bases left in between. The CDR3 sequence: CASSLAGCEETQYF. As DNA, the CDR3 is TGTGCCAGCAGCTTAGCAGGGTGCGAAGAGACCCAGTACTTC.

On this clonotype: Here the CDR3 omits its conserved ending phenylalanine or tryptophan, so a read error is the likely source. The DNA is omitted, as the CDR3 cannot be located on it reliably, and the CDR3 follows TCRdb's listing. The rearrangement joins TRBV11-3 to TRBJ2-1; the table's D call TRBD2 went unverified against the DNA. CDR1 and CDR2 (germline): SGHNT, YENEEA. Termini included, the CDR3 measures 15 amino acids. The CDR3 spells CDSSRLAGGGYEHFV.

Points on this clonotype: The junction does not match germline at one end; this may be a read error. CDR3: CVSSLRTGLSRYF. CDR3 DNA sequence: TGTGTCAGCAGCTTACGGACTGGGCTATCGCGGTACTTC. This sequence joins TRBV5-6 and TRBJ2-7; perhaps TRBD2 as D (5 bases). The length of the CDR3 is 13 residues. Per germline, CDR1 SGHDT and CDR2 YYEEEE. The full variable domain, completed using reference TRBV5-6 and TRBJ2-7, is DAGVTQSPTHLIKTRGQQVTLRCSPKSGHDTVSWYQQALGQGPQFIFQYYEEEERQRGNFPDRFSGHQFPNYSSELNVNALLLGDSALYLCVSSLRTGLSRYFGPGTRLTVT.

At least ten counts were recorded for this clonotype. V is TRBV25-1 and J is TRBJ1-6; D gene uncertain. V lost 1 base, J lost 11 bases, and 15 bases lay in between. CDR1 is MGHDK and CDR2 is SYGVNS in the germline V gene. The CDR3 loop spans 15 amino acids. The CDR3 sequence: CASSELSGLETPLHF. The CDR3 DNA sequence: TGTGCCAGCAGTGAATTGAGTGGATTGGAAACACCCCTCCACTTT. Looking up the rest from reference TRBV25-1 and TRBJ1-6 gives the full variable domain: EADIYQTPRYLVIGTGKKITLECSQTMGHDKMYWYQQDPGMELHLIHYSYGVNSTEKGDLSSESTVSRIRTEHFPLTLESARPSHTSQYLCASSELSGLETPLHFGNGTRLTVT.

Concerning this clonotype itself: This likely comes from a read error, as the CDR3 has no conserved phenylalanine or tryptophan at its end. For the CDR3, the DNA is TGTGCCAGCCTACAATCCGGTGCACAGGGCTACGAGCAGTACCTC. Translation: CASLQSGAQGYEQYL. This chain connects TRBV12-3 or TRBV12-4 to TRBJ2-7, with D tentatively TRBD1 (6 bases). The CDR3 has 15 amino acids. Trimming shortened V by 8 bases and J by 3 bases, and 20 bases separated the two germline ends.

V and J are TRBV7-9 and TRBJ1-1; D uncertain. Germline values: CDR1 SEHNR, CDR2 FQNEAQ (reference sequence). CDR3 length: 12 residues. Between the trimmed V and J ends, which lost 9 bases and 2 bases, there was a span of 10 bases. CDR3 loop: CASCTSNTEAFF. In DNA, the CDR3 is TGTGCCAGTTGCACTTCAAACACTGAAGCTTTCTTT.

This clonotype was observed a few times. Mismatch with germline at one junction end may stem from a read error. This chain's CDR3 is CSVETGSTDAFF. The CDR3 DNA sequence: TGCAGTGTCGAGACAGGTAGCACTGATGCTTTCTTT. The chain links TRBV29-1 to TRBJ1-1; possible D gene TRBD1, 6 bases. The CDR3 totals 12 residues. Germline V lookup: CDR1 SQVTM, CDR2 ANQGSEA.